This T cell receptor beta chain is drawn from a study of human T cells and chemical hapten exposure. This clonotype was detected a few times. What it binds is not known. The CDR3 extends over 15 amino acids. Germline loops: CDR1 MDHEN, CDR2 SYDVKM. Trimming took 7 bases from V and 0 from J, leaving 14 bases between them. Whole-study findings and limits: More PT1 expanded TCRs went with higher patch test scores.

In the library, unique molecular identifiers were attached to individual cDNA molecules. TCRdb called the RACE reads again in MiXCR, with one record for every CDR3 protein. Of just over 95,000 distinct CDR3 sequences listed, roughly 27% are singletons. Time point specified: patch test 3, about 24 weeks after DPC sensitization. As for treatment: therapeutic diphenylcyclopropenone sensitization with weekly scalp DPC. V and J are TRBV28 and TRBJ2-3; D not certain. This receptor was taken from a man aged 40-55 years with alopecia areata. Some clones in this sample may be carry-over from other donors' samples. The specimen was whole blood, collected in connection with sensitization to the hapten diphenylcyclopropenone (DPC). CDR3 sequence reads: CASNVVGTSTDTQYF. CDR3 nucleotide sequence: TGTGCCAGCAACGTTGTGGGAACTAGCACAGATACGCAGTATTTT.